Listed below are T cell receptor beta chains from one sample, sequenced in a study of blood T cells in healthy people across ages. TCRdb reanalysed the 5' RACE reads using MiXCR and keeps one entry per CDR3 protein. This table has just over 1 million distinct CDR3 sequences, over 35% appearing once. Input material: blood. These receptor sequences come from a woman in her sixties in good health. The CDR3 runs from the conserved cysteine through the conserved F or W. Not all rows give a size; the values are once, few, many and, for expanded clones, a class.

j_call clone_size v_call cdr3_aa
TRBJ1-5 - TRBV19 CASSIRGGRQPQHF
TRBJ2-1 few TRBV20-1 CSARVRTSGHEQFF
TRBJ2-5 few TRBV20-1 CSASTSGSLSGNEQYF
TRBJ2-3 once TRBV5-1 CASSPGLLAGYYTDTQYF
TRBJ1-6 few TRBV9 CASSVGQYNSPLHF
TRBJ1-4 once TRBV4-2 CASSQWGSSSNEKLFF
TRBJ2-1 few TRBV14 CASSPYGYNEQFF
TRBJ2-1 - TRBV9 CASSVLAAGGPKNEQFF
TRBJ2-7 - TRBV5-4 CASSWDVDEQYF
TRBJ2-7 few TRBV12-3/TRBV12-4 CASSSTYGTGAYEQYF
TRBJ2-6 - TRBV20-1 CSAGTVPGANVLTF
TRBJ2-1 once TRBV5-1 CASSLAPSPSEQFF
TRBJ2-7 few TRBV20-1 CSASSRVLSYEQYF
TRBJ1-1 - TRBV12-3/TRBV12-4 CASSHTRLNTEAFF
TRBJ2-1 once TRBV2 CASSTGEVDEQFF
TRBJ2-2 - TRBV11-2 CASSPPGPGELFF
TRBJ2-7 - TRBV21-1 CASSKGISVRIFHEQYF
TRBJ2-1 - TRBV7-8 CASSLALAGNEQFF
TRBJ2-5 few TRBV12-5 CASGPLETQYF
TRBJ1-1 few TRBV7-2 CASSAQQGAMNTEAFF
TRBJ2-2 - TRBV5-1 CASSAPGTANTGELFF
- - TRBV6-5 CASSESTSGSYEQYF
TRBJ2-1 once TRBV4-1 CATSTSADNEQFF
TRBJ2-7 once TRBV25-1 CASSTSIYEQYF
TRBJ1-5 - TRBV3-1 CASSLKSQPQHF
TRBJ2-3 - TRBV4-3 CASSQESRPYLDTQYF
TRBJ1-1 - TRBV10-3 CAIRPIMNTEAFF
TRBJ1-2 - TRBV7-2 CASSYGAELPFYGYTF
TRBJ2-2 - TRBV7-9 CASSFGLPNTGELFF
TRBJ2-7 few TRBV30 CAWSVWGGNEQYF
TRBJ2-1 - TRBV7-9 CASSRGTSYNEQFF
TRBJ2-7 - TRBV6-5 CAGSLQGLPYEQYF
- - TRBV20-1 CSARDAGSPRSYNEQYF
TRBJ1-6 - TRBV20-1 CSARERGLRNSPLHF
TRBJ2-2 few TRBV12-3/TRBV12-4 CASSLAGPGTGGTGELFF
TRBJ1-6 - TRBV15 CATSRDLVRNSPLHF
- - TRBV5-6 CASTATKVQTYEQYF
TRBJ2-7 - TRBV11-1 CASSYRRAGEHEQYF
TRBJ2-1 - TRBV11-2 CASSLGQQYNEQFF
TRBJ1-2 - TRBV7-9 CASSLIREDISGYTF